The 30 T cell receptor beta chains listed next were all sequenced from one sample in a study of blood T cell repertoires in COVID-19. Some clones are missing from TCRdb's copy, which holds only in-frame ones; the method was immunoSEQ multiplex PCR. Of 200,000 to 300,000 clones listed, approximately 81% were seen once; the top ten hold under 5%. The sequenced sample consisted of peripheral blood. The receptors stem from a man in his fifties or sixties with acute or convalescent COVID-19.

This clone appeared a few times. The CDR3 reads CASSPGQYTEAFF. CDR3 in DNA: TGTGCCAGCAGCCCCGGACAGTACACTGAAGCTTTCTTT. The chain is built from TRBV7-8 and TRBJ1-1; D may be TRBD1 (6 bases). The CDR3 spans 13 residues. Trimming took off 5 bases at V and 3 bases at J, with 10 bases between the two ends. CDR1 and CDR2 from the germline V gene are SGHVS and FQNEAQ.

V usage is TRBV19 and J usage is TRBJ2-1; D is perhaps TRBD2 (6 bases). The germline V and J ends were trimmed by 10 bases and 3 bases, with 19 bases remaining between them. The CDR3 is 15 amino acids. Germline-derived CDR1 and CDR2 are LNHDA and SQIVND (reference sequence). The CDR3 sequence: CATTPPLANYNEQFF. The DNA of the CDR3 is TGTGCCACCACCCCCCCGCTAGCGAACTACAATGAGCAGTTCTTC.

The chain recombines TRBV10-3 with TRBJ1-1; D unclear. V lost 0 bases to trimming and J lost 1 base, with 12 bases between them. The CDR3 totals 16 residues. Germline values: CDR1 ENHRY, CDR2 SYGVKD. The CDR3 protein is CAISESQVQRNTEAFF. The CDR3 nucleotides are TGTGCCATCAGTGAGTCTCAGGTCCAAAGGAACACTGAAGCTTTCTTT.

This clone appeared a single time. The rearrangement joins TRBV28 to TRBJ2-3; 14 nucleotides align to TRBD2. This CDR3 region has 16 residues. Germline lookup yields CDR1 MDHEN and CDR2 SYDVKM. The J segment lost 4 bases and the V segment lost 3 bases, leaving 3 bases of the junction unmatched. The CDR3: CASSLWTSGRPDTQYF. Here the CDR3 DNA reads TGTGCCAGCAGTTTGTGGACTAGCGGGAGGCCAGATACGCAGTATTTT.

This clone has only a few counts. The rearrangement links TRBV19 to TRBJ2-1; 10 bases align to TRBD1. The germline V gene has CDR1 LNHDA and CDR2 SQIVND (reference sequence). J gave up 2 bases and V 1 base, and 8 bases lay outside the gene matches. This CDR3 has 18 amino acids. CDR3 DNA sequence: TGTGCCAGTAGTATAGGATATAGTGGGACAGGGGCCTACAATGAGCAGTTCTTC. As protein: CASSIGYSGTGAYNEQFF. Filled out from reference TRBV19 and TRBJ2-1, the complete variable domain reads DGGITQSPKYLFRKEGQNVTLSCEQNLNHDAMYWYRQDPGQGLRLIYYSQIVNDFQKGDIAEGYSVSREKKESFPLTVTSAQKNPTAFYLCASSIGYSGTGAYNEQFFGPGTRLTVL.

The V and J genes are TRBV27 and TRBJ1-1; TRBD1 might be the D (6 bases). The CDR3 is made up of 14 amino acids. Per germline, CDR1 MNHEY and CDR2 SMNVEV (reference sequence). V was pared by 6 bases and J by 5 bases, with 16 bases between. CDR3 sequence (DNA): TGTGCCAGCAGGATACAGGGTCATAGTACTGAAGCTTTCTTT. Translation gives CASRIQGHSTEAFF.

The rearrangement uses TRBV27 and TRBJ2-1; perhaps TRBD1 as D (5 bases). Germline assignment: CDR1 MNHEY and CDR2 SMNVEV (reference sequence). The V and J ends lost 4 bases and 0 bases respectively, with 10 bases between them. This CDR3 contains 15 residues. Here the CDR3 DNA reads TGTGCCAGCAGTTGGGGCGTTAGCTCCTACAATGAGCAGTTCTTC. Residues: CASSWGVSSYNEQFF.

The rearrangement uses TRBV29-1 and TRBJ2-7; 13 bases match TRBD2. Germline V lookup: CDR1 SQVTM, CDR2 ANQGSEA. The CDR3 contains 16 residues. V dropped 0 bases and J dropped 6; count of bases not matched to a gene: 8. The DNA for the CDR3 is TGCAGCGTTGAAGAGACTAGCGGGGGGTTTATCTCCGAGCAGTACTTC. This gives the protein CSVEETSGGFISEQYF.

This clone came up once. The chain has TRBV14 and TRBJ1-1; D is ambiguous. In germline, CDR1 is SGHDN, CDR2 FVKESK. V was cut by 8 bases and J by 2 bases, with 15 bases left in between. The CDR3 loop spans 14 amino acids. CDR3 loop: CASSPRRQNTEAFF. The CDR3 coding sequence is TGTGCCAGCTCACCACGAAGACAAAACACTGAAGCTTTCTTT. Using reference TRBV14 and TRBJ1-1 for the parts outside the CDR3, the full variable domain is EAGVTQFPSHSVIEKGQTVTLRCDPISGHDNLYWYRRVMGKEIKFLLHFVKESKQDESGMPNNRFLAERTGGTYSTLKVQPAELEDSGVYFCASSPRRQNTEAFFGQGTRLTVV.

The chain is built from TRBV7-4 and TRBJ2-7; 7 positions match TRBD2. The CDR3 has 15 amino acids. The trim removed 3 bases at V and 6 bases at J, leaving 11 bases unmatched. Germline V gives CDR1 SGHVT, CDR2 SQSDAQ. The chain's CDR3 is CASSLGGARECEQYF. DNA of the CDR3: TGTGCCAGCAGCTTGGGCGGGGCGCGGGAGTGCGAGCAGTACTTC.

J is TRBJ2-1 and V is TRBV6-5; unclear D gene. Trimming cost V 0 bases and J 3 bases, with 6 bases left between them. The CDR3 spans 14 residues. Germline V lookup: CDR1 MNHEY, CDR2 SVGAGI. CDR3 amino acids: CASSYSNSYNEQFF. The DNA of the CDR3 is TGTGCCAGCAGTTACTCAAACAGCTACAATGAGCAGTTCTTC.

The chain is built from TRBV4-1 and TRBJ1-1, with D unresolved. V was shortened by 1 base and J by 3 bases, with 12 bases between the two germline ends. Germline loops: CDR1 MGHRA, CDR2 YSYEKL. This CDR3 region has 15 residues. The CDR3 DNA sequence: TGCGCCAGCAGCCAAGGAAGAATCGGGGACACTGAAGCTTTCTTT. Amino acid sequence: CASSQGRIGDTEAFF.

A single count supports this clone. The chain couples TRBV27 to TRBJ2-1; TRBD1 aligns across 7 bases. V gave up 2 bases and J gave up 7 bases; unmatched junction bases: 14. CDR1 MNHEY and CDR2 SMNVEV come from the germline V gene (reference sequence). The CDR3 is made up of 17 amino acids. For the CDR3, the DNA is TGTGCCAGCAGTTTAACGTCACCCTCAGGGGGTTATAATGAGCAGTTCTTC. Translation gives CASSLTSPSGGYNEQFF.

V usage is TRBV5-1 and J usage is TRBJ1-6; D may be TRBD1 (5 bases). Looked up from germline, CDR1 is SGHRS and CDR2 is YFSETQ. The CDR3 runs 13 residues. V was trimmed by 0 bases and J by 8 bases, leaving 6 bases between them. CDR3 sequence (DNA): TGCGCCAGCAGCTTGGGGGGGGATTCACCCCTCCACTTT. Residues: CASSLGGDSPLHF.

V is TRBV19 and J is TRBJ2-5; 9 bases align to TRBD2. The CDR3 runs to 15 residues. Germline lookup yields CDR1 LNHDA and CDR2 SQIVND (reference sequence). With 3 bases clipped from V and 4 bases from J, the junction kept 6 bases outside the gene matches. This CDR3 is CASSISGTSRETQYF. In DNA, the CDR3 is TGTGCCAGTAGTATTTCCGGGACTAGCCGAGAGACCCAGTACTTC.

CDR3 bases: TGTGCCAGCAGCGGGGGACACTGGAGTGAAGCTTTCTTT. This encodes CASSGGHWSEAFF. The V call is TRBV13, the J call TRBJ1-1; possibly TRBD1 for D (6 bases). Trimming shortened V by 5 bases and J by 7 bases, and 14 bases separated the two germline ends. The CDR3 is made up of 13 amino acids. Germline V gives CDR1 PRHDT, CDR2 FYEKMQ (reference sequence).

This sequence joins TRBV18 and TRBJ2-1; 9 bases are a match to TRBD1. Germline CDR1 reads KGHSH; CDR2 reads LQKENI. This CDR3 has 15 residues. With V trimmed by 6 bases and J by 10 bases, 13 bases remained unmatched. CDR3 sequence: CASSSPNRGQPEQFF. CDR3 DNA sequence: TGTGCCAGCTCCTCCCCGAACAGGGGGCAACCCGAGCAGTTCTTC. The full variable domain, in which reference TRBV18 and TRBJ2-1 provide the parts outside the CDR3, is NAGVMQNPRHLVRRRGQEARLRCSPMKGHSHVYWYRQLPEEGLKFMVYLQKENIIDESGMPKERFSAEFPKEGPSILRIQQVVRGDSAAYFCASSSPNRGQPEQFFGPGTRLTVL.

The CDR3 spells CASSLSGGGTDTQYF. CDR3 coding DNA: TGTGCCAGCAGTTTATCGGGTGGCGGCACAGATACGCAGTATTTT. J is TRBJ2-3 and V is TRBV28; D unclear. Trimming removed 1 base at V and 1 base at J, with 9 bases between. The CDR3 length is 15 residues. In germline, CDR1 is MDHEN, CDR2 SYDVKM.

V gene TRBV29-1 combines with J gene TRBJ2-4, with 9 bases matching TRBD1. Looked up from germline, CDR1 is SQVTM and CDR2 is ANQGSEA. The CDR3 covers 14 residues. V lost 4 bases and J lost 7; bases outside the gene matches: 8. The CDR3 DNA is TGCAGCGTTGCCGGGACAGGGACGGGTAACATTCAGTACTTC. This sequence encodes CSVAGTGTGNIQYF. Variable domain in full (rest from reference TRBV29-1 and TRBJ2-4): SAVISQKPSRDICQRGTSLTIQCQVDSQVTMMFWYRQQPGQSLTLIATANQGSEATYESGFVIDKFPISRPNLTFSTLTVSNMSPEDSSIYLCSVAGTGTGNIQYFGAGTRLSVL.

The gene calls are TRBV7-3 and TRBJ1-1, with D possibly matching TRBD1 (5 bases). Germline assignment: CDR1 SGHTA and CDR2 FQGTGA. The CDR3 has 13 amino acids. The V gene lost 5 bases and the J gene lost 4 bases, with 11 bases spanning the gap. CDR3 sequence reads: CASSLEGPTEAFF. The CDR3 region has the DNA TGTGCCAGCAGCCTGGAGGGGCCCACTGAAGCTTTCTTT.

The rearrangement links TRBV28 to TRBJ2-5; D may be TRBD2 (5 bases). Germline lookup yields CDR1 MDHEN and CDR2 SYDVKM. The CDR3 extends over 15 amino acids. The germline V and J ends were trimmed by 5 bases and 7 bases, with 20 bases remaining between them. The CDR3 DNA reads as TGTGCCAGCAGTCGACCGGGCCTGACTACGGGGACCCAGTACTTC. Translating it yields CASSRPGLTTGTQYF.

The chain couples TRBV5-4 to TRBJ2-7; 10 nucleotides match TRBD1. The V gene end was trimmed by 3 bases and the J gene end by 2 bases; junction bases not matched to a gene: 2. This CDR3 comprises 14 residues. The germline gives CDR1 SGHNT, CDR2 YYREEE (reference sequence). This CDR3 is CASSWGQGTYEQYF. The CDR3 region has the DNA TGTGCCAGCAGCTGGGGACAGGGGACCTACGAGCAGTACTTC.

J is TRBJ2-7 and V is TRBV2; D may be TRBD2 (5 bases). V shed 8 bases and J shed 7 bases, with 24 bases lying between them. The CDR3 sequence is 15 residues long. CDR1 is SNHLY, CDR2 FYNNEI, per germline. The CDR3 sequence is CASSGGVPGEREQYF. CDR3 coding DNA: TGTGCCAGCTCTGGTGGGGTCCCCGGGGAGCGGGAGCAGTACTTC.

V and J are TRBV29-1 and TRBJ2-3; D is ambiguous. CDR1 and CDR2 (germline): SQVTM, ANQGSEA. Trimming stripped 4 bases from V and 0 bases from J, with 5 bases between. This CDR3 has 12 residues. Here the CDR3 reads CSVGGSTDTQYF. The CDR3 DNA reads TGCAGCGTTGGCGGCAGCACAGATACGCAGTATTTT.

The table lists this clone with a count of one. The chain couples TRBV4-2 to TRBJ1-2, with D tentatively TRBD1 (5 bases). The CDR3 totals 15 residues. CDR1 and CDR2 from the germline V gene are LGHNA and YNFKEQ. V lost 0 bases and J lost 5, with 13 bases in between. This chain's CDR3 is CASSQEASGMYGYTF. Written as DNA, the CDR3 is TGTGCCAGCAGCCAAGAAGCCTCAGGGATGTATGGCTACACCTTC.

The DNA for the CDR3 is TGTGCCAGCAGCTTAGGACAGGGGCCCTCCTACGAGCAGTACTTC. This codes for CASSLGQGPSYEQYF. V and J are TRBV11-3 and TRBJ2-7; 8 nucleotides align to TRBD1. Trimming took 1 base from V and 0 from J; bases not matched to a gene: 2. The CDR3 runs to 15 residues. Germline lookup yields CDR1 SGHNT and CDR2 YENEEA.

V and J are TRBV4-2 and TRBJ2-2; weak D call: TRBD2 (5 bases). This CDR3 contains 18 residues. CDR1 is LGHNA and CDR2 is YNFKEQ in the germline V gene. The V end lost 4 bases, the J end lost 0 bases, and 18 bases lay between the germline ends. In DNA form, the CDR3 reads TGTGCCAGCAGCCGAGATTTCCCGGCGGGCACGAACACCGGGGAGCTGTTTTTT. Encoded protein: CASSRDFPAGTNTGELFF.

The sample holds a few counts of this clone. This rearrangement joins TRBV4-3 to TRBJ2-7; 8 nucleotides agree with TRBD2. The length of the CDR3 is 16 residues. V was pared by 1 base and J by 4 bases, with 9 bases of the junction left unmatched. Per germline, CDR1 LGHNA and CDR2 YSLEER. CDR3 sequence (DNA): TGCGCCAGCAGCCAAGGAACGGGGACTAGTAAGTACGAGCAGTACTTC. This gives the protein CASSQGTGTSKYEQYF.

The chain is built from TRBV14 and TRBJ2-7; TRBD1 is a possible D gene (5 bases). Germline values: CDR1 SGHDN, CDR2 FVKESK. Trimming stripped 4 bases from V and 6 bases from J, with 13 bases between. CDR3 size: 13 residues. The CDR3 reads CASSPQGFGEQYF. The CDR3 DNA reads TGTGCCAGCAGCCCCCAGGGTTTTGGCGAGCAGTACTTC.

The genes are TRBV27 and TRBJ2-7; D uncertain. The germline V gene encodes CDR1 MNHEY and CDR2 SMNVEV (reference sequence). V shed 5 bases and J shed 3 bases, with 17 bases lying between them. The CDR3 has 15 residues. In DNA, the CDR3 is TGTGCCAGCAGTCCCGACTCGGCCCGCGTCTACGAGCAGTACTTC. Its protein is CASSPDSARVYEQYF.